This note documents a single T cell receptor (beta chain) sequence. Its target is unknown. This CDR3 region has 11 residues. Germline V gene data show CDR1 as SGHTA and CDR2 as FQGTGA. Trimming stripped 3 bases from V and 7 bases from J, with 4 bases between. This entry comes from a study of graft-versus-host responses after intestinal transplantation. Study information: Every recipient had anti-thymocyte globulin induction and approximately 3 years of tacrolimus plus steroids.

Clones were read by immunoSEQ multiplex PCR, and TCRdb kept only the in-frame ones, dropping some. The sample lists 110,000 to 150,000 clones; 92% were seen once. The genes are TRBV7-3 and TRBJ2-1, with no clear D. The receptor's source is a human donor who received an intestinal transplant. The source was unstimulated CD4+ T cells sorted from spleen or lymph node cells, collected before intestinal transplant. As DNA, the CDR3 is TGTGCCAGCAGCTTCGGGAATGAGCAGTTCTTC. Translated, it gives CASSFGNEQFF.